The clone carrying this TCR beta chain is a singleton in its sample. Through a sample-barcoded 5' primer and a J-beta primer mix, a second PCR was run for roughly 7 to 11 cycles. Each CDR3 protein is one row after TCRdb ran MiXCR on the 5' RACE reads. Among approximately 780,000 distinct CDR3 sequences listed, under 30% were seen once. The data derive from a study of blood T cells in healthy people across ages. The CDR3 sequence is 13 residues long. Germline loops: CDR1 KGHDR, CDR2 SFDVKD. The V gene lost 6 bases and the J gene lost 3 bases, with 10 bases spanning the gap. These data also featured in a second study, about T cells of mothers and their children. That source adds: It was through the M1S primer of the second PCR that sample barcodes and 2-4 random nucleotides were added. Some 2.8 million TCR beta reads per child versus over 8.5 million per mother. Inherited differences only slightly affect thymic shaping of TCR recombination output.

The V call is TRBV24-1, the J call TRBJ2-5, with D tentatively TRBD1 (6 bases). Sequencing used blood. The receptor was derived from a boy between 5 and 17 years old in good health. CDR3 sequence: CATSHPGEETQYF. In DNA, the CDR3 is TGTGCCACCAGTCACCCAGGGGAAGAGACCCAGTACTTC.